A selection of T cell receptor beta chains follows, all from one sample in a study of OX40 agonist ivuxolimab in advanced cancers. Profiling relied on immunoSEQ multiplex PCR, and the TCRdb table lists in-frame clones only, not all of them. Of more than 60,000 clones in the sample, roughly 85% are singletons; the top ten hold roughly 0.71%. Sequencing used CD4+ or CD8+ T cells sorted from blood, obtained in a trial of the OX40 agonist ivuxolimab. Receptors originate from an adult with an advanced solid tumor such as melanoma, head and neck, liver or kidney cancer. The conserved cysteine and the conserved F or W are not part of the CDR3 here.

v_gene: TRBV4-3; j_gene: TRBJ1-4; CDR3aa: ASSQVGATNEKLF
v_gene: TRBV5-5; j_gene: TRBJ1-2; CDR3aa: ASSLDGGRYGYT
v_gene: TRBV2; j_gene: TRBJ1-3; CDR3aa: ASSEVARNTIY
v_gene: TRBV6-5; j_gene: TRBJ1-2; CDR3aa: ASSPGSNYGYT
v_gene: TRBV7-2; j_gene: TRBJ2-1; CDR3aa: ASSSRGEDEQF
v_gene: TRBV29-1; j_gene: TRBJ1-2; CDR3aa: SGQGAEGYGYT
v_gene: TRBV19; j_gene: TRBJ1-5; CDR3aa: ASSRPGQGSVQPQH
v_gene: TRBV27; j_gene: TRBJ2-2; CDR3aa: ASSPPRWNTGELF
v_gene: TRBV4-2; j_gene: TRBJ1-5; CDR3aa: ASSQDGQVNQPQH
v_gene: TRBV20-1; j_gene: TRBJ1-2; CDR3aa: SADRGDGYT
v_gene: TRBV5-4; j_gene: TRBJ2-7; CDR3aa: ASSPGLAGGRPYEQY
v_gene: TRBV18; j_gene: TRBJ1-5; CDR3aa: ASSGDANQPQH
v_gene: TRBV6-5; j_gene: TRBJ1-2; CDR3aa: ASSKTGVREGYT
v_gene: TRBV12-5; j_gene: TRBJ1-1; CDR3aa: ASGQPGQGNTEAF
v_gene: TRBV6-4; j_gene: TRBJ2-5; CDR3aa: ASSRDGQETQY
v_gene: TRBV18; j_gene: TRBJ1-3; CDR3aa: ASSPPSTGTGNTIY
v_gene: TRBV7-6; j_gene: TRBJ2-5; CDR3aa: ASSNRPGAQETQY
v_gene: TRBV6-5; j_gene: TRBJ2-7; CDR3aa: ASSYKGALSDEQY
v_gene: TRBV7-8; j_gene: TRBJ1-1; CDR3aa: ASSGMPDNTEAF
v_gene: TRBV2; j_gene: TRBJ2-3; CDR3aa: ASSEVPDTQY
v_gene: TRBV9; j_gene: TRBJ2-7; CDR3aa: ASSVESYEQY
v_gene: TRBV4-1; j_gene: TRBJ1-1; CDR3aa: ASSQAQMGGRTEAF
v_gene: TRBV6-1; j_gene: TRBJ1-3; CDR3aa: ASSRTDGNTIY
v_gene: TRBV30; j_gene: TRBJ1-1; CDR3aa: AWGGDKNTEAF
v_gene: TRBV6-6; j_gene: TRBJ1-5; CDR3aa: ASRDSQSNQPQH
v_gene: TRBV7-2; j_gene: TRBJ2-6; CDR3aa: ASSLSSGANVLT
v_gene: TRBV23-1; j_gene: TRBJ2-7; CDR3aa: ASSQGQGRNTYEQY
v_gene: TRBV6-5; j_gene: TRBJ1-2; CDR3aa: ASSLQGDFGYGHT
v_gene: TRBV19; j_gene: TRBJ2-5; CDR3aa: ASSLREWETQY
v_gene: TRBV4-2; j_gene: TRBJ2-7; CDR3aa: ASSQGQGTYEQY
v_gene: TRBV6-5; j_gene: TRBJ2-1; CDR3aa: ASSSTGTGGREQF
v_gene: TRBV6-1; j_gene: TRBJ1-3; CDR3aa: ASSEAQGAGGNTIY
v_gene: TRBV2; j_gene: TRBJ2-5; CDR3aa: ASSDEGLAGGRPETRY
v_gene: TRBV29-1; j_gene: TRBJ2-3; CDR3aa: SVETGQGTDTQY
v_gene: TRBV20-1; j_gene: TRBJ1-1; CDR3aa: SAWTYTEAF
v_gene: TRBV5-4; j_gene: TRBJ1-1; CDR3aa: ASSLRTGGLNTEAF
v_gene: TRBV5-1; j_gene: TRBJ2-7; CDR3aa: ASSMRTGPTPYEQY
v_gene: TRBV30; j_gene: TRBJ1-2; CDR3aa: AWSVSNYGYT